The clone carrying this T cell receptor (beta chain) was seen a few times. Its cognate antigen is unknown. This specimen belongs to a study of T cells after yellow fever vaccination. Study-level points and caveats: Most primary-vaccination clones reappeared after the booster (96% CD4, 75% to 90% CD8).

V lost 2 bases and J lost 8, with 9 bases in between. The CDR3 consists of 13 residues. TCRdb redid the calling of the 5' RACE reads with MiXCR, one entry per CDR3 protein. The sample includes some 200,000 distinct CDR3 sequences, 8% to 13% seen only once; the top ten take just over 35%. Sequencing used CD8+ T cells sorted from PBMCs, obtained 15 days after the yellow fever booster vaccination. This sequence joins TRBV12-3 or TRBV12-4 and TRBJ1-4; possible D gene TRBD1, 5 bases. This TCR came from a man younger than 30 who received the YFV17D yellow fever vaccine. This CDR3 reads CASSLITGEKLFF. The CDR3, as DNA: TGTGCCAGCAGTTTAATCACAGGAGAAAAACTGTTTTTT.